The present entry profiles one TCR beta chain with its context. What it binds is not known. The data originate from a study of vaccination and CD4 T cells after COVID-19. Across the whole study: In the convalescent cohort, there were six males and four females, two of them Hispanic. Findings and limits, study-wide: In convalescent patients, 304 of 307 vaccine-specific clones were spike mono-reactive.

Cultured CD4+ T-cell DNA underwent Oncomine TCR Beta short-read sequencing. Genomic DNA was isolated from CD4+ T cells that had been cultured. Each CDR3 protein gets one entry after TCRdb re-called the PCR reads with MiXCR. The table includes 15,000 to 25,000 distinct CDR3 sequences, approximately 39% detected once. The J segment lost 6 bases and the V segment lost 6 bases, leaving 4 bases of the junction unmatched. Germline V gene data show CDR1 as MNHNS and CDR2 as SASEGT. The CDR3 is 13 amino acids. As to treatment: approximately 10-day PBMC culture with coronavirus spike peptide pools or control peptides (ViraFEST assay). Replacement of half the medium with fresh IL-2 medium took place on days 3 and 7.

This clonotype was sampled from a human donor with COVID-19. V gene TRBV6-1 combines with J gene TRBJ2-1, with TRBD1 matching 8 bases. Input material: cultured CD4+ T cells from blood. Here the CDR3 reads CASRRTGSNEQFF. DNA for the CDR3: TGTGCCAGCAGACGGACAGGGAGCAATGAGCAGTTCTTC.